One sample yielded the 18 T cell receptor beta chains listed below, sequenced in a study of shared clonotypes between healthy human individuals. Here immunoSEQ multiplex PCR was the method, and the copy in TCRdb shows in-frame clones only, minus some. This sample yields some 1.1 million clones, of which approximately 80% are seen a single time; 0.89% belongs to the top ten. Material: memory CD4+ T cells from PBMCs. Documented subset: CD45RA-negative fraction. The receptors shown here come from a man aged 18-30 years in good health. Some clones in this sample may be carry-over from other donors' samples.

V is TRBV7-2 and J is TRBJ2-3, with TRBD2 identical over 8 bases. Trimming at V came to 0 bases and at J to 3 bases, leaving 14 bases not matched to a gene. This CDR3 is 19 amino acids long. Germline V gene lookup returns CDR1 SGHTA and CDR2 FQGNSA. The CDR3 bases are TGTGCCAGCAGCTTAGCGGCCCAGAGCGGGAGTTTGGTTACAGATACGCAGTATTTT. This codes for CASSLAAQSGSLVTDTQYF.

V and J are TRBV9 and TRBJ2-1; D is unclear. The CDR3 spans 11 residues. V shed 1 base and J shed 6 bases, with 2 bases lying between them. Germline loops: CDR1 SGDLS, CDR2 YYNGEE. The DNA for the CDR3 is TGTGCCAGCAGCGTAACCAATGAGCAGTTCTTC. Its protein is CASSVTNEQFF.

The chain joins TRBV6-5 to TRBJ2-5; 13 nucleotides agree with TRBD2. The J segment lost 5 bases and the V segment lost 6 bases, leaving 6 bases of the junction unmatched. The CDR3 length is 15 residues. Germline CDR1 is MNHEY and CDR2 is SVGAGI. The CDR3 region has the DNA TGTGCCAGCAGCTATGGACTAGCGGGAGCGGAGACCCAGTACTTC. The encoded protein is CASSYGLAGAETQYF.

The chain recombines TRBV13 with TRBJ2-5; D is undetermined. CDR3 length: 13 amino acids. CDR1 is PRHDT and CDR2 is FYEKMQ in the germline V gene (reference sequence). Trimming removed 1 base from V and 5 bases from J, with 8 bases in between. CDR3 sequence: CASSLANSETQYF. The DNA for the CDR3 is TGTGCCAGCAGCTTAGCAAACTCGGAGACCCAGTACTTC.

This chain uses TRBV5-1 with TRBJ2-3; 12 bases are a match to TRBD1. Germline V gene sequence: CDR1 SGHRS, CDR2 YFSETQ. There are 17 residues in the CDR3. After removal of 0 bases from V and 6 bases from J, the junction contained 8 bases not matched to a gene. In DNA form, the CDR3 reads TGCGCCAGCAGCTTGGCCCTGGGGACAGGGGGCGCTGATACGCAGTATTTT. Translating it yields CASSLALGTGGADTQYF. The full variable domain, its missing parts supplied by reference TRBV5-1 and TRBJ2-3, is KAGVTQTPRYLIKTRGQQVTLSCSPISGHRSVSWYQQTPGQGLQFLFEYFSETQRNKGNFPGRFSGRQFSNSRSEMNVSTLELGDSALYLCASSLALGTGGADTQYFGPGTRLTVL.

The rearrangement joins TRBV11-2 to TRBJ1-5, with 8 bases aligning to TRBD1. The J segment lost 6 bases and the V segment lost 8 bases, leaving 9 bases of the junction unmatched. CDR3 length: 14 residues. The V gene's germline CDR1 is SGHAT and CDR2 FQNNGV. The CDR3 coding sequence is TGTGCCAGCGCCCCCCAGGGGGCAAGTCAGCCCCAGCATTTT. Translating gives CASAPQGASQPQHF.

This chain links TRBV4-3 with TRBJ2-3; TRBD1 is a possible D gene (6 bases). Trimming left V 0 bases short and J 0 bases short, with 10 bases between. The CDR3 is 16 amino acids. Germline values: CDR1 LGHNA, CDR2 YSLEER. The CDR3 DNA reads TGCGCCAGCAGCCAAGATGGGGGCCCTAGCACAGATACGCAGTATTTT. Translation gives CASSQDGGPSTDTQYF.

To note about this clone: The same CDR3 arises from other DNA sequences in this sample as well. J is TRBJ2-5 and V is TRBV27; 9 bases fit TRBD1. There are 13 residues in the CDR3. J was trimmed by 5 bases and V by 6 bases; bases with no gene match: 4. CDR1 and CDR2 (germline): MNHEY, SMNVEV (reference sequence). In DNA form, the CDR3 reads TGTGCCAGCAGGACAGGGGGGCGGGAGACCCAGTACTTC. Protein product: CASRTGGRETQYF.

This chain connects TRBV7-2 to TRBJ2-2; D call uncertain. CDR1 and CDR2 from the germline V gene are SGHTA and FQGNSA. The ends were cut back, 5 bases at V and 4 bases at J, with 14 bases in the middle. CDR3 length: 15 residues. The CDR3 loop reads CASSLLQPSTGELFF. The CDR3 bases are TGTGCCAGCAGCCTCCTACAGCCGAGCACCGGGGAGCTGTTTTTT. Looking up the rest from reference TRBV7-2 and TRBJ2-2 gives the full variable domain: GAGVSQSPSNKVTEKGKDVELRCDPISGHTALYWYRQSLGQGLEFLIYFQGNSAPDKSGLPSDRFSAERTGGSVSTLTIQRTQQEDSAVYLCASSLLQPSTGELFFGEGSRLTVL.

This rearrangement joins TRBV4-1 to TRBJ2-7; 13 positions agree with TRBD2. J gave up 5 bases and V 4 bases, and 5 bases lay outside the gene matches. Germline CDR1 MGHRA, CDR2 YSYEKL. This CDR3 spans 15 amino acids. The DNA of the CDR3 is TGCGCCAGCAGCCCGAGGACTAGCGGGAGTAACGAGCAGTACTTC. This codes for CASSPRTSGSNEQYF.

The chain combines TRBV29-1 with TRBJ2-1; TRBD1 is a possible D gene (6 bases). The V and J ends lost 6 bases and 7 bases respectively, with 13 bases between them. This CDR3 region has 12 residues. Germline V CDR1 and CDR2: SQVTM, ANQGSEA. The CDR3 region has the DNA TGCAGCGTGACCAGGGGTACGAATGAGCAGTTCTTC. Amino acid sequence: CSVTRGTNEQFF.

The chain carries TRBV18 and TRBJ2-7; 9 bases agree with TRBD1. With 4 bases clipped from V and 6 bases from J, the junction kept 7 bases outside the gene matches. This CDR3 spans 14 amino acids. Germline values: CDR1 KGHSH, CDR2 LQKENI. CDR3 loop: CASSQGTGFTEQYF. The CDR3 coding sequence is TGTGCCAGCTCACAAGGGACAGGGTTTACCGAGCAGTACTTC.

The chain combines TRBV29-1 with TRBJ2-5, with D hard to call. The CDR3 spans 15 residues. Germline CDR1 and CDR2: SQVTM and ANQGSEA. Trimming shortened V by 3 bases and J by 6 bases, and 20 bases separated the two germline ends. This chain's CDR3 is CSVEVTKPFLKTQYF. The DNA of the CDR3 is TGCAGCGTTGAGGTGACAAAGCCATTTCTGAAGACCCAGTACTTC.

Of note for this clone: A much larger clone sits a single nucleotide away, making a read error possible. The chain couples TRBV29-1 to TRBJ2-1; D possibly corresponds to TRBD1 (6 bases). Per germline, CDR1 SQVTM and CDR2 ANQGSEA. Trimming removed 6 bases from V and 5 bases from J, with 14 bases in between. The length of the CDR3 is 13 residues. CDR3 protein: CSVAFTGNNEQFF. As DNA, the CDR3 is TGCAGCGTCGCTTTTACAGGGAACAATGAGCAGTTCTTC.

This clone appeared once. The chain couples TRBV6-1 to TRBJ2-6; possibly TRBD1 or TRBD2 for D (5 bases each). This CDR3 has 14 amino acids. CDR1 and CDR2 from the germline V gene are MNHNS and SASEGT. In DNA, the CDR3 is TGTGTTTCCGCAGGGACGTCAGGGGCCAACGTCCTGACTTTC. As protein: CVSAGTSGANVLTF.

The rearrangement joins TRBV28 to TRBJ2-5; possibly TRBD1 or TRBD2 for D (6 bases each). Per germline, CDR1 MDHEN and CDR2 SYDVKM. There are 13 residues in the CDR3. The V end lost 7 bases, the J end lost 5 bases, and 14 bases lay between the germline ends. The CDR3 sequence is CASNPSGAETQYF. The DNA of the CDR3 is TGTGCCAGCAATCCTTCGGGGGCCGAGACCCAGTACTTC.

The V and J genes are TRBV5-1 and TRBJ2-1, with D hard to call. Germline loops: CDR1 SGHRS, CDR2 YFSETQ. V lost 1 base, J lost 3 bases, and 8 bases lay in between. The CDR3 sequence is 14 residues long. CDR3 loop: CASSLLNFYNEQFF. The CDR3 DNA follows: TGCGCCAGCAGCTTGTTAAACTTCTACAATGAGCAGTTCTTC. Using reference TRBV5-1 and TRBJ2-1 for the parts outside the CDR3, the full variable domain is KAGVTQTPRYLIKTRGQQVTLSCSPISGHRSVSWYQQTPGQGLQFLFEYFSETQRNKGNFPGRFSGRQFSNSRSEMNVSTLELGDSALYLCASSLLNFYNEQFFGPGTRLTVL.

V usage is TRBV29-1 and J usage is TRBJ2-7; TRBD1 is a possible D gene (6 bases). Germline V lookup: CDR1 SQVTM, CDR2 ANQGSEA. Trimming pared 4 bases from V and 2 bases from J, leaving 24 bases between. The CDR3 spans 17 residues. Here the CDR3 reads CSVAGQQGRISPYEQYF. In DNA form, the CDR3 reads TGCAGCGTTGCTGGGCAGCAGGGGCGGATCTCCCCCTACGAGCAGTACTTC.